One and the same sample provided the 12 T cell receptor beta chains below, sequenced in a study of beta chain features in type 1 diabetes. Reverse transcription of all isolated RNA meant that expressed TCRB transcripts were sequenced. Clones were read by immunoSEQ multiplex PCR, and TCRdb kept only the in-frame ones, dropping some. The table lists 200,000 to 300,000 clones, 27% of them singletons, with under 4.5% in the top ten. The sample was central memory CD4+ T cells from blood. Receptor source: a man in his thirties or forties in good health.

This clone was counted many times. The chain has TRBV27 and TRBJ1-1; 8 positions match TRBD1. Per germline, CDR1 MNHEY and CDR2 SMNVEV (reference sequence). The CDR3 consists of 15 residues. The V segment lost 5 bases and the J segment 4 bases; nucleotides outside the gene matches: 9. Written as DNA, the CDR3 is TGTGCCAGCAGTCTTCAGGGGGCGAGGGTCACTGAAGCTTTCTTT. Amino acids: CASSLQGARVTEAFF.

The J gene is TRBJ2-3, the V gene TRBV7-2, with 7 bases matching TRBD2. The trim removed 2 bases at V and 2 bases at J, leaving 7 bases unmatched. Looked up from germline, CDR1 is SGHTA and CDR2 is FQGNSA. This CDR3 region has 16 residues. The CDR3 nucleotides are TGTGCCAGCAGCTTATTCCCGCGGGGGTACACAGATACGCAGTATTTT. This encodes CASSLFPRGYTDTQYF.

This clone was picked up a small number of times. This chain uses TRBV29-1 with TRBJ1-5, with TRBD1 identical over 7 bases. The J segment lost 7 bases and the V segment lost 4 bases, leaving 7 bases of the junction unmatched. CDR3 length: 13 amino acids. The germline V gene encodes CDR1 SQVTM and CDR2 ANQGSEA. DNA of the CDR3: TGCAGCGTTGTGCAGGCAGGGGGGCAGCCCCAGCATTTT. Translated, it gives CSVVQAGGQPQHF.

The chain carries TRBV30 and TRBJ1-2, with a weak D call TRBD1 (5 bases). With 7 bases removed from V and 8 bases from J, the gap between germline ends came to 20 bases. CDR3 length: 13 amino acids. Germline V gene sequence: CDR1 GTSNPN, CDR2 SVGIG (reference sequence). CDR3 region: CASEGQTLSGYTF. Here the CDR3 DNA reads TGTGCCTCCGAGGGGCAGACCCTTTCGGGCTACACCTTC.

This clone was observed a handful of times. The chain uses TRBV20-1 and TRBJ2-1; D is ambiguous. Trimming pared 8 bases from V and 8 bases from J, leaving 13 bases between. CDR3 length equals 11 residues. Germline lookup yields CDR1 DFQATT and CDR2 SNEGSKA (reference sequence). CDR3 bases: TGCAGTACTAAATGGGCCGATGAGCAGTTCTTC. This gives the protein CSTKWADEQFF.

A single count supports this clone. In nucleotides, the CDR3 is TGTGCCAGCAGTTCCCGAGAGGGAAACACTGAAGCTTTCTTT. Residues: CASSSREGNTEAFF. The rearrangement joins TRBV6-5 to TRBJ1-1; D is unresolved. CDR3 length equals 14 residues. V was cut by 4 bases and J by 2 bases, with 11 bases left in between. Germline V gene lookup returns CDR1 MNHEY and CDR2 SVGAGI.

This clone was counted ten times or more. The V gene is TRBV25-1, the J gene TRBJ2-2, with D perhaps TRBD1 (6 bases). CDR3 length: 14 amino acids. The germline V gene encodes CDR1 MGHDK and CDR2 SYGVNS. V was pared by 5 bases and J by 4 bases, with 11 bases between. The CDR3 spells CASSRQGSTGELFF. The DNA of the CDR3 is TGTGCCAGCAGTCGGCAGGGGAGCACCGGGGAGCTGTTTTTT.

The chain employs TRBV23-1 and TRBJ1-5; 9 bases match TRBD1. TRBV23-1 is marked as an open reading frame, function uncertain. The trim removed 1 base at V and 6 bases at J, leaving 7 bases unmatched. The CDR3 spans 16 residues. Here the CDR3 reads CASSQYTGGICQPQHF. CDR3 DNA: TGCGCCAGCAGTCAATACACAGGGGGCATCTGTCAGCCCCAGCATTTT.

This clone has only a few counts. This rearrangement joins TRBV30 to TRBJ1-2; 9 nucleotides line up with TRBD1. CDR1 GTSNPN and CDR2 SVGIG come from the germline V gene (reference sequence). Trimming at V came to 5 bases and at J to 1 base, leaving 5 bases not matched to a gene. This CDR3 comprises 14 residues. The CDR3 region is CAWSRQGDNYGYTF. The CDR3 DNA follows: TGTGCCTGGTCAAGACAGGGGGATAACTATGGCTACACCTTC.

This chain uses TRBV28 with TRBJ2-1; 10 bases align to TRBD1. With V trimmed by 2 bases and J by 4 bases, 5 bases remained unmatched. The CDR3 loop spans 16 amino acids. Per the germline V gene, CDR1 is MDHEN and CDR2 is SYDVKM. The CDR3 spells CASSLGGTGVYNEQFF. DNA for the CDR3: TGTGCCAGCAGTTTAGGTGGGACAGGGGTTTACAATGAGCAGTTCTTC.

In this sample, this clone turned up many times. The chain recombines TRBV5-1 with TRBJ1-2; D gene uncertain. Trimming stripped 2 bases from V and 8 bases from J, with 10 bases between. This CDR3 is built from 12 residues. Germline V CDR1 and CDR2: SGHRS, YFSETQ. This CDR3 is CASSLDGSGYTF. CDR3 nucleotide sequence: TGCGCCAGCAGCTTAGACGGATCGGGCTACACCTTC.

The chain is built from TRBV7-7 and TRBJ2-3; 9 bases line up with TRBD2. The germline V gene encodes CDR1 SSHAT and CDR2 FNYEAQ (reference sequence). After removal of 5 bases from V and 1 base from J, the junction contained 4 bases not matched to a gene. The CDR3 has 15 residues. In nucleotides, the CDR3 is TGTGCCAGCAGCCGGGGACTAGCCGGCACAGATACGCAGTATTTT. Protein product: CASSRGLAGTDTQYF.